The 4 T cell receptor beta chains given below trace back to one sample, sequenced in a study of cytomegalovirus exposure and HLA in healthy donors. PCR primers comprised 60 Vbeta and 13 Jbeta primers. The repertoire was sequenced with immunoSEQ multiplex PCR; TCRdb's copy has only in-frame clones and lacks some. The repertoire holds 200,000 to 250,000 clones, about 78% seen once, with 3.8% in the top ten. The sequenced sample consisted of PBMCs. The source of these receptors is a male donor in good health and CMV-seronegative.

The rearrangement uses TRBV5-1 and TRBJ2-7; possible D gene TRBD2, 6 bases. CDR1 and CDR2 (germline): SGHRS, YFSETQ. The CDR3 runs to 15 residues. Between the trimmed V and J ends, which lost 4 bases and 5 bases, there was a span of 19 bases. The CDR3 is CASSPAVGGSNEQYF. In DNA form, the CDR3 reads TGCGCCAGCAGCCCCGCGGTGGGGGGATCCAACGAGCAGTACTTC.

The rearrangement joins TRBV29-1 to TRBJ2-5; tentatively, D is TRBD1 (5 bases). Germline V lookup: CDR1 SQVTM, CDR2 ANQGSEA. The CDR3 runs to 14 residues. V lost 6 bases, J lost 4 bases, and 18 bases lay in between. CDR3 sequence reads: CSVETGQAPETQYF. CDR3 coding DNA: TGCAGCGTCGAAACAGGCCAGGCCCCAGAGACCCAGTACTTC. The full variable domain, rest sourced from reference TRBV29-1 and TRBJ2-5, is SAVISQKPSRDICQRGTSLTIQCQVDSQVTMMFWYRQQPGQSLTLIATANQGSEATYESGFVIDKFPISRPNLTFSTLTVSNMSPEDSSIYLCSVETGQAPETQYFGPGTRLLVL.

This clone was seen a handful of times. V and J are TRBV7-2 and TRBJ1-2, with 10 bases matching TRBD1. The CDR3 extends over 15 amino acids. V shed 5 bases and J 5 bases; nucleotides not matched to a gene: 8. CDR1 and CDR2 (germline): SGHTA, FQGNSA. CDR3 amino acids: CASSPRTGGTYGYTF. The DNA for the CDR3 is TGTGCCAGCAGCCCGAGGACAGGGGGGACATATGGCTACACCTTC.

V gene TRBV23-1 combines with J gene TRBJ2-7; 8 bases match TRBD1. TRBV23-1 is an ORF for which the function is uncertain. The length of the CDR3 is 15 residues. V lost 3 bases to trimming and J lost 1 base; unmatched junction nucleotides: 5. CDR3 in DNA: TGCGCCAGCAGTCATCCGGGACAGGTATCCTACGAGCAGTACTTC. It codes for CASSHPGQVSYEQYF.